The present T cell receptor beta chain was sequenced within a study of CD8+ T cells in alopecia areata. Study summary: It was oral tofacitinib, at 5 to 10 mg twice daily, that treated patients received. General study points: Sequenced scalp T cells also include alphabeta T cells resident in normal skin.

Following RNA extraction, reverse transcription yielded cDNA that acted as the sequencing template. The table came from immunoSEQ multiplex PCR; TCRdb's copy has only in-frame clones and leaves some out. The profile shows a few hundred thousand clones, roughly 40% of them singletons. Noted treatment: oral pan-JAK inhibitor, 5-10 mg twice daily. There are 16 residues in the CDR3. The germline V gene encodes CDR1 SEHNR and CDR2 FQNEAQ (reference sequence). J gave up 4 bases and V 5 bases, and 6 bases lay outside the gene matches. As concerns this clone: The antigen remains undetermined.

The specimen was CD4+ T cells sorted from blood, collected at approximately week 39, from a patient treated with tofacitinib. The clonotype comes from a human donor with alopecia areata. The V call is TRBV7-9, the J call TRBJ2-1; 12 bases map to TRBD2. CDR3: CASSHLTSGRYNEQFF. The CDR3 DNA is TGTGCCAGCAGCCACTTGACTAGCGGGAGATACAATGAGCAGTTCTTC.